The clone carrying this T cell receptor beta chain was seen a handful of times. Its target is unknown. This sample is part of a study of blood T cells in healthy people across ages. Study results and caveats: Unsorted PBMCs blocked a conclusive comparison of naive and antigen-experienced cells.

Using a J-beta primer mix together with a sample-barcoded 5' primer, a second PCR was run for about 6 to 11 cycles. TCRdb re-derived calls from the 5' RACE reads in MiXCR, one entry per CDR3 protein. The sample carries 1.5 million to 2 million distinct CDR3 sequences, roughly two fifths recorded once. In germline, CDR1 is SEHNR, CDR2 FQNEAQ (reference sequence). The CDR3 totals 13 residues. V was shortened by 0 bases and J by 10 bases, with 10 bases between the two germline ends. The TCR comes from a human donor in good health. The chain has TRBV7-9 and TRBJ2-1; D might be TRBD2 (6 bases). The sample comprised blood. CDR3 in amino acids: CASSLAGRGEQFF. CDR3 in DNA: TGTGCCAGCAGCTTAGCGGGGCGGGGAGAGCAGTTCTTC.